The text below deals with one T cell receptor (beta chain). Using immunoSEQ multiplex PCR, the repertoire was profiled, and TCRdb retains in-frame clones only, with some absent. The data hold about 250,000 clones, with roughly 80% observed a single time. This record belongs to a study of blood T cell repertoires in COVID-19. Study-level information: Researchers got acute and convalescent COVID-19 samples from the United States, Italy and Spain. Sources were T cells, B-cell-depleted T cells, or PBMCs; the material itself was cDNA or gDNA.

CDR3 length: 15 residues. Germline V gene data show CDR1 as MDHEN and CDR2 as SYDVKM. V trimming: 6 bases; J trimming: 6 bases; junction bases outside the gene matches: 7. The sample comprised peripheral blood. The source of this sequence is a man older than 75 with acute or convalescent COVID-19. The V gene is TRBV28, the J gene TRBJ1-6, with TRBD1 matching 8 bases. CDR3 sequence reads: CASSPTGAGNSPLHF. For the CDR3, the DNA is TGTGCCAGCAGCCCGACAGGGGCGGGTAATTCACCCCTCCACTTT.